One and the same sample provided the 22 T cell receptor beta chains below, sequenced in a study of a mutant IDH1 vaccine in newly diagnosed glioma. Described time point: week 47, end of study. In the vaccine, a single dose held 300 ug of the mutant IDH1 20-mer peptide, along with topical imiquimod. Libraries were prepared by immunoSEQ multiplex PCR; TCRdb keeps only in-frame clonotypes and omits some of them. The repertoire holds about 84,000 clones, 75% to 85% seen once, with 4% to 5.5% in the top ten. No antigen has been identified for these receptors. Material: PBMCs, obtained from a glioma patient whose treatment included an IDH1 peptide vaccine. The source of these receptors is a man aged 40-49 years with glioma.

This rearrangement joins TRBV29-1 to TRBJ2-7; no clear D. This CDR3 has 12 amino acids. Germline values: CDR1 SQVTM, CDR2 ANQGSEA. Trimming took 1 base from V and 3 from J, leaving 7 bases between them. CDR3 sequence (DNA): TGCAGCGTTGAAGCGGGCTTCTACGAGCAGTACTTC. Protein product: CSVEAGFYEQYF.

The genes are TRBV7-3 and TRBJ2-3; D unclear. This CDR3 has 14 amino acids. Germline V CDR1 and CDR2: SGHTA, FQGTGA. Trimming removed 5 bases at V and 0 bases at J, with 9 bases between. The CDR3 loop is CASSPFGSTDTQYF. The CDR3 nucleotides are TGTGCCAGCAGCCCTTTCGGTAGCACAGATACGCAGTATTTT. Drawing the rest from reference TRBV7-3 and TRBJ2-3, the complete variable domain is GAGVSQTPSNKVTEKGKYVELRCDPISGHTALYWYRQSLGQGPEFLIYFQGTGAADDSGLPNDRFFAVRPEGSVSTLKIQRTERGDSAVYLCASSPFGSTDTQYFGPGTRLTVL.

The V call is TRBV19, the J call TRBJ2-5; 11 nucleotides line up with TRBD2. The CDR3 extends over 16 amino acids. CDR1 LNHDA and CDR2 SQIVND come from the germline V gene (reference sequence). V shed 0 bases and J 5 bases; nucleotides not matched to a gene: 5. The CDR3: CASSIDSGGALETQYF. The DNA of the CDR3 is TGTGCCAGTAGTATAGATAGCGGGGGGGCTCTGGAGACCCAGTACTTC.

By frequency in the sample, this clone is medium-sized (0.01 to 0.1%). V usage is TRBV12-5 and J usage is TRBJ1-5; D is ambiguous. Germline V lookup: CDR1 LGHNT, CDR2 FRNRAP. CDR3 length: 14 amino acids. The V gene lost 7 bases and the J gene lost 6 bases, with 16 bases spanning the gap. Here the CDR3 reads CASARSVRGQPQHF. The CDR3 bases are TGTGCTAGTGCCCGATCGGTACGTGGTCAGCCCCAGCATTTT.

The CDR3 protein is CASSLLSENTEAFF. CDR3 coding DNA: TGTGCCAGCAGTTTATTATCCGAAAACACTGAAGCTTTCTTT. The chain combines TRBV28 with TRBJ1-1, with no clear D. V lost 1 base, J lost 2 bases, and 8 bases lay in between. Per the germline V gene, CDR1 is MDHEN and CDR2 is SYDVKM. This CDR3 region has 14 residues.

This clone was counted between two and nine times. This chain joins TRBV5-6 and TRBJ2-3; D gene unclear. This CDR3 contains 13 residues. V was clipped by 4 bases and J by 4 bases, with 10 bases between them. Germline CDR1 and CDR2: SGHDT and YYEEEE. CDR3 region: CASSNDPADTQYF. The DNA of the CDR3 is TGTGCCAGCAGCAATGACCCGGCAGATACGCAGTATTTT. Complete variable domain (other parts from reference TRBV5-6 and TRBJ2-3): DAGVTQSPTHLIKTRGQQVTLRCSPKSGHDTVSWYQQALGQGPQFIFQYYEEEERQRGNFPDRFSGHQFPNYSSELNVNALLLGDSALYLCASSNDPADTQYFGPGTRLTVL.

This chain links TRBV6-5 with TRBJ2-1; maybe TRBD1 (5 bases). The V gene's germline CDR1 is MNHEY and CDR2 SVGAGI. V was clipped by 2 bases and J by 6 bases, with 8 bases between them. The CDR3 contains 13 residues. In DNA form, the CDR3 reads TGTGCCAGCAGTTACGGAAGGGGCAATGAGCAGTTCTTC. Translation gives CASSYGRGNEQFF.

The chain couples TRBV2 to TRBJ2-5; tentatively, D is TRBD2 (6 bases). V lost 6 bases and J lost 11, with 22 bases in between. Germline values: CDR1 SNHLY, CDR2 FYNNEI. The CDR3 is made up of 14 amino acids. The CDR3 nucleotides read TGTGCCAGCAGGATACAGAGCGTCTCGGGGGAGCAGTACTTC. It translates to CASRIQSVSGEQYF. The full variable domain, with the rest looked up from reference TRBV2 and TRBJ2-5, is EPEVTQTPSHQVTQMGQEVILRCVPISNHLYFYWYRQILGQKVEFLVSFYNNEISEKSEIFDDQFSVERPDGSNFTLKIRSTKLEDSAMYFCASRIQSVSGEQYFGPGTRLLVL.

This chain links TRBV6-1 with TRBJ1-4; no reliable D call. Germline V gene data show CDR1 as MNHNS and CDR2 as SASEGT. The ends were cut back, 0 bases at V and 2 bases at J, with 10 bases in the middle. This CDR3 region has 16 residues. The CDR3 is CASSEALWRTNEKLFF. The CDR3 nucleotides are TGTGCCAGCAGTGAAGCCTTGTGGCGGACTAATGAAAAACTGTTTTTT.

This clone came up once. V is TRBV5-1 and J is TRBJ1-2; D may be TRBD1 (5 bases). There are 14 residues in the CDR3. Trimming removed 3 bases from V and 7 bases from J, with 16 bases in between. Germline CDR1 and CDR2: SGHRS and YFSETQ. CDR3 in amino acids: CASSSLQVPGGYTF. CDR3 nucleotides: TGCGCCAGCAGCTCGTTACAGGTCCCTGGTGGCTACACCTTC.

About this clone itself: Within the sample, other DNA sequences also encode this same CDR3. The chain couples TRBV29-1 to TRBJ2-6, with unresolved D. The CDR3 is 14 residues long. Germline V gene sequence: CDR1 SQVTM, CDR2 ANQGSEA. CDR3 DNA: TGCAGTGCTGGCGGTTTCTCTGGGGCCAACGTCCTGACTTTC. This codes for CSAGGFSGANVLTF.

The chain combines TRBV7-9 with TRBJ1-5; D gene unclear. The CDR3 length is 13 residues. Germline assignment: CDR1 SEHNR and CDR2 FQNEAQ (reference sequence). V lost 2 bases and J lost 3, with 5 bases in between. CDR3 sequence: CASSLSANQPQHF. The CDR3 nucleotides are TGTGCCAGCAGCTTATCGGCCAATCAGCCCCAGCATTTT.

The CDR3 is CAWSVLTEAFF. CDR3 in DNA: TGTGCCTGGAGTGTCCTGACTGAAGCTTTCTTT. The rearrangement links TRBV30 to TRBJ1-1, with unresolved D. CDR1 GTSNPN and CDR2 SVGIG come from the germline V gene (reference sequence). Trimming cost V 0 bases and J 5 bases, with 4 bases left between them. The CDR3 loop spans 11 amino acids.

In its sample, this clone was seen once. The rearrangement uses TRBV7-9 and TRBJ2-2; tentatively, D is TRBD1 or TRBD2 (6 bases each). V was shortened by 5 bases and J by 1 base, with 20 bases between the two germline ends. Germline V gene data show CDR1 as SEHNR and CDR2 as FQNEAQ (reference sequence). The CDR3 extends over 18 amino acids. CDR3 in amino acids: CASSPGGATGRNTGELFF. CDR3 bases: TGTGCCAGCAGCCCAGGCGGGGCGACAGGTCGGAACACCGGGGAGCTGTTTTTT.

This clone was seen only a few times. The rearrangement links TRBV4-3 to TRBJ2-7; TRBD1 might be the D (6 bases). The germline V gene encodes CDR1 LGHNA and CDR2 YSLEER. Trimming left V 4 bases short and J 4 bases short, with 14 bases between. This CDR3 spans 14 amino acids. CDR3 coding DNA: TGCGCCAGCAGCCCCAACAGGGCAGGGTACGAGCAGTACTTC. Translated, it gives CASSPNRAGYEQYF.

The chain carries TRBV5-6 and TRBJ2-1, with unresolved D. With 2 bases removed from V and 0 bases from J, the gap between germline ends came to 9 bases. The length of the CDR3 is 15 residues. Germline loops: CDR1 SGHDT, CDR2 YYEEEE. The CDR3 loop reads CASSFRGSSYNEQFF. The CDR3 bases are TGTGCCAGCAGCTTCCGCGGCAGCTCCTACAATGAGCAGTTCTTC.

The rearrangement uses TRBV15 and TRBJ1-4; D may be TRBD1 (5 bases). Trimming took off 5 bases at V and 8 bases at J, with 18 bases between the two ends. Germline values: CDR1 LNHNV, CDR2 YYDKDF (reference sequence). The CDR3 runs to 15 residues. The CDR3: CATSVTGLSGEKLFF. DNA for the CDR3: TGTGCCACCAGCGTTACAGGCTTATCGGGCGAAAAACTGTTTTTT.

As regards this clone: The same CDR3 can be traced to other DNA sequences in this sample. The rearrangement links TRBV2 to TRBJ1-5; possibly TRBD1 for D (5 bases). V shed 6 bases and J shed 7 bases, with 13 bases lying between them. This CDR3 region has 13 residues. Germline V gives CDR1 SNHLY, CDR2 FYNNEI. The CDR3 protein is CASRPQRDQPQHF. The CDR3 DNA follows: TGTGCCAGCAGACCCCAACGGGACCAGCCCCAGCATTTT.

The chain employs TRBV4-2 and TRBJ2-7, with 11 bases fitting TRBD1. J gave up 5 bases and V 3 bases, and 9 bases lay outside the gene matches. Germline V gene sequence: CDR1 LGHNA, CDR2 YNFKEQ. CDR3 length: 16 residues. Here the CDR3 DNA reads TGTGCCAGCAGCCAGGGATCGGACAGGGGGCTTAACGAGCAGTACTTC. Protein: CASSQGSDRGLNEQYF.

The gene calls are TRBV14 and TRBJ2-7, with D perhaps TRBD2 (6 bases). V lost 4 bases and J lost 2, with 12 bases in between. This CDR3 is 14 amino acids long. CDR1 and CDR2 from the germline V gene are SGHDN and FVKESK. The CDR3 sequence is CASSRRETAYEQYF. The CDR3 nucleotides are TGTGCCAGCAGCCGACGGGAGACAGCCTACGAGCAGTACTTC.

This clone has more than one count but fewer than ten. The V call is TRBV14, the J call TRBJ1-6; D gene ambiguous. Trimming shortened V by 3 bases and J by 14 bases, and 11 bases separated the two germline ends. The CDR3 is made up of 12 amino acids. Germline assignment: CDR1 SGHDN and CDR2 FVKESK. Here the CDR3 DNA reads TGTGCCAGCAGCCATACGGACCGGGCCCTCCACTTT. Encoded protein: CASSHTDRALHF. The full variable domain, in which reference TRBV14 and TRBJ1-6 provide the parts outside the CDR3, is EAGVTQFPSHSVIEKGQTVTLRCDPISGHDNLYWYRRVMGKEIKFLLHFVKESKQDESGMPNNRFLAERTGGTYSTLKVQPAELEDSGVYFCASSHTDRALHFGNGTRLTVT.

There are a few counts of this clone. This chain uses TRBV4-3 with TRBJ2-5, with TRBD2 identical over 11 bases. The CDR3 has 16 residues. The ends lost 3 bases at V and 4 bases at J; junction bases unmatched: 7. Germline assignment: CDR1 LGHNA and CDR2 YSLEER. The CDR3 sequence: CASSQTLAGGGETQYF. DNA for the CDR3: TGCGCCAGCAGCCAGACCCTAGCGGGGGGAGGAGAGACCCAGTACTTC.